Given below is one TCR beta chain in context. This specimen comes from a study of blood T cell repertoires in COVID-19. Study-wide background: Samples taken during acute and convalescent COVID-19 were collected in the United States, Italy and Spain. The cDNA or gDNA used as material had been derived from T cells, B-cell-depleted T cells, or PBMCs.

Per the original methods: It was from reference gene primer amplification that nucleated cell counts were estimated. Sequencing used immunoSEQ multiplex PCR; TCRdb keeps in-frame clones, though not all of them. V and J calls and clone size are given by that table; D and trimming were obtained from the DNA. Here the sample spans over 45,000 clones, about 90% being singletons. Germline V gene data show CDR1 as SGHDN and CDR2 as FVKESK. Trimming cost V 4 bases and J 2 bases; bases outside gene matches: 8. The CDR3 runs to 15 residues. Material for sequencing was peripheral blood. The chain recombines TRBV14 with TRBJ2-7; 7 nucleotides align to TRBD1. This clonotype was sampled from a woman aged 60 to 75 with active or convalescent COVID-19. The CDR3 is CASSPNTGVTYEQYF. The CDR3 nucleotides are TGTGCCAGCAGCCCCAACACAGGGGTAACCTACGAGCAGTACTTC.